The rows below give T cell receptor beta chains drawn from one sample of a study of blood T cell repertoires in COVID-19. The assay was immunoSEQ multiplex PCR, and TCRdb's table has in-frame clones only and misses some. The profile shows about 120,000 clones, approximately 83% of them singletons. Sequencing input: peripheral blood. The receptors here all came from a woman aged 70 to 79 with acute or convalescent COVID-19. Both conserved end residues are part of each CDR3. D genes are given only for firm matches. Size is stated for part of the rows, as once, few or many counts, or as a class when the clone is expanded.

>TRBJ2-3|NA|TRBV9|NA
CASSVGRGGLAGTQYF
TGTGCCAGCAGCGTAGGCAGAGGGGGTTTGGCTGGTACGCAGTATTTT
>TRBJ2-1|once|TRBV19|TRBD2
CASSSSGAGGSYNEQFF
TGTGCCAGTAGTTCAAGTGGTGCGGGGGGCTCCTACAATGAGCAGTTCTTC
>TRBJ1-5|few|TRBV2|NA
CASRARVGSNQPQHF
TGTGCCAGCAGAGCCAGGGTTGGTAGCAATCAGCCCCAGCATTTT
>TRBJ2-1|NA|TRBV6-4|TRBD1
CASSDPTGTAALNEQFF
TGTGCCAGCAGTGACCCAACGGGGACAGCTGCTCTCAATGAGCAGTTCTTC
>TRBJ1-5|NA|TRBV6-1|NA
CASSEAGGGEPQHF
TGTGCCAGCAGTGAAGCTGGGGGGGGAGAGCCCCAGCATTTT
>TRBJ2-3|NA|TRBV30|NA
CACSQGKSDTQYF
TGTGCCTGTTCCCAGGGGAAATCAGATACGCAGTATTTT
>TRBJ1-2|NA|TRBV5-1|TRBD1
CASSQQGENYGYTF
TGCGCCAGCAGCCAACAGGGGGAGAACTATGGCTACACCTTC
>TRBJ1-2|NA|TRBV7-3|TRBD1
CASSSGQGINYGYTF
TGTGCCAGCAGCTCGGGACAGGGGATTAACTATGGCTACACCTTC
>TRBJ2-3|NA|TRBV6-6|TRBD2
CASSGTSGGAGDTQYF
TGTGCCAGCAGTGGGACTAGCGGGGGGGCTGGAGATACGCAGTATTTT
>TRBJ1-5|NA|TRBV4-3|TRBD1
CASSQDEQGDQPQHF
TGCGCCAGCAGCCAAGATGAGCAGGGGGATCAGCCCCAGCATTTT
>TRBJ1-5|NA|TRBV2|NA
CASSVLSGGNQPQHF
TGTGCCAGCAGTGTCTTGTCAGGGGGCAATCAGCCCCAGCATTTT
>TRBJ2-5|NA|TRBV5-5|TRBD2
CASSLPSGGRRETQYF
TGTGCCAGCAGCTTGCCTAGCGGGGGAAGAAGAGAGACCCAGTACTTC
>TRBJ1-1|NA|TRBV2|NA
CASMTQENTEAFF
TGTGCCAGCATGACACAGGAGAACACTGAAGCTTTCTTT
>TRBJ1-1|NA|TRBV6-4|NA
CASSAGVNTEAFF
TGTGCCAGCAGTGCGGGGGTGAACACTGAAGCTTTCTTT
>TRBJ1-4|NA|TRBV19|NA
CASESTGGAATTNEKLFF
TGTGCCAGTGAGTCAACCGGGGGGGCTGCAACAACTAATGAAAAACTGTTTTTT
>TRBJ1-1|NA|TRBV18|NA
CASSRNGRENTEAFF
TGTGCCAGCTCAAGGAACGGGAGGGAAAACACTGAAGCTTTCTTT
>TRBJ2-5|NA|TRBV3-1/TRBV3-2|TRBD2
CASSQRGTSGGQETQYF
TGTGCCAGCAGCCAACGCGGGACTAGCGGGGGCCAAGAGACCCAGTACTTC
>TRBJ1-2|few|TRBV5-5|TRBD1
CASSSRTGNGYTF
TGTGCCAGCAGCTCCAGGACAGGGAATGGCTACACCTTC
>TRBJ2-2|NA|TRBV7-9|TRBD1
CASSQWTGNTGELFF
TGTGCCAGCAGCCAGTGGACAGGGAACACCGGGGAGCTGTTTTTT
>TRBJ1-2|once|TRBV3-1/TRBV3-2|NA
CASSQSSGYTF
TGTGCCAGCAGCCAATCCAGTGGCTACACCTTC
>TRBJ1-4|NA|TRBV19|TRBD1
CASSISPPGGADSRAF
TGTGCCAGTAGTATTAGCCCCCCAGGGGGCGCCGACTCTAGGGCATTT
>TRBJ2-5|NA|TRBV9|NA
CASSPRTASGTQYF
TGTGCCAGCAGCCCCCGGACGGCCAGCGGGACCCAGTACTTC
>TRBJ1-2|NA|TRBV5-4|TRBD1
CASSSGGDSYYGYTF
TGTGCCAGCAGTTCCGGTGGGGACAGCTACTATGGCTACACCTTC
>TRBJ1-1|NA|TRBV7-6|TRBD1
CASSLGQGAQGTEAFF
TGTGCCAGCAGCTTAGGACAGGGGGCGCAGGGCACTGAAGCTTTCTTT
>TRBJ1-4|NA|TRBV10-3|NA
CAAANPGRDEKLFF
TGTGCCGCGGCAAACCCGGGAAGAGATGAAAAACTGTTTTTT
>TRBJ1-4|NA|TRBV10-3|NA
CAISEATDEKLFF
TGTGCCATCAGTGAAGCGACCGATGAAAAACTGTTTTTT
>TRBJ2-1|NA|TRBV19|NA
CASSSGTVLGQFF
TGTGCCAGTAGTAGCGGGACAGTACTTGGGCAGTTCTTC
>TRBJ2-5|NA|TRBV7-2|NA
CASNRGSGETQYF
TGTGCCAGCAACCGGGGGTCGGGAGAGACCCAGTACTTC
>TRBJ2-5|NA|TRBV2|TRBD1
CASSVGTGGAETQYF
TGTGCCAGCAGTGTCGGGACAGGGGGCGCTGAGACCCAGTACTTC
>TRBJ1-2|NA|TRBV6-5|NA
CASRDMAGGDGGYTF
TGTGCCAGCAGAGATATGGCGGGGGGGGATGGCGGCTACACCTTC
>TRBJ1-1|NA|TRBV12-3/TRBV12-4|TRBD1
CASSFPTGEAFF
TGTGCCAGCAGTTTTCCGACAGGGGAAGCTTTCTTT
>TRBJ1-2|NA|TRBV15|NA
CATSKGGPAYGYTF
TGTGCCACCAGCAAGGGAGGACCGGCCTATGGCTACACCTTC
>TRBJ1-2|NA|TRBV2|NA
CASSEETGKVFGYTF
TGTGCCAGCAGTGAAGAGACAGGAAAGGTCTTTGGCTACACCTTC
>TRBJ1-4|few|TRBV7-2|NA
CASSWGGGTNEKLFF
TGTGCCAGCAGCTGGGGGGGTGGGACTAATGAAAAACTGTTTTTT
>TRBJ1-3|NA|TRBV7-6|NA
CASSDGEWRYSGNTIYF
TGTGCCAGCAGCGACGGAGAGTGGAGATACTCTGGAAACACCATATATTTT
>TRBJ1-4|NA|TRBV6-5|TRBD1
CASSIGTGSTEKLFF
TGTGCCAGCAGTATCGGGACAGGAAGCACTGAAAAACTGTTTTTT
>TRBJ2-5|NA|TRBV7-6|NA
CASSFGFTQETQYF
TGTGCCAGCAGCTTCGGTTTTACCCAAGAGACCCAGTACTTC
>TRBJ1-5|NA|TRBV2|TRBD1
CASSPTGQGQPQHF
TGTGCCAGCAGTCCGACAGGGCAGGGACAGCCCCAGCATTTT
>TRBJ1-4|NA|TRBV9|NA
CASSVGPQGSNEKLFF
TGTGCCAGCAGCGTAGGCCCCCAGGGCTCTAATGAAAAACTGTTTTTT
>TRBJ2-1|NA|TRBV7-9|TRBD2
CASRELAGQFF
TGTGCCAGCAGAGAACTAGCGGGACAGTTCTTC
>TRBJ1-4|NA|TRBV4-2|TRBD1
CASSQEWGQTTNEKLFF
TGTGCCAGCAGCCAAGAATGGGGACAGACAACTAATGAAAAACTGTTTTTT
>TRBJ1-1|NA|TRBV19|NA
CASSILDKTEAFF
TGTGCCAGTAGTATCTTAGACAAGACTGAAGCTTTCTTT
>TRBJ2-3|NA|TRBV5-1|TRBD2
CASSLGRGGLDTQYF
TGCGCCAGCAGCTTGGGACGGGGGGGCCTCGATACGCAGTATTTT
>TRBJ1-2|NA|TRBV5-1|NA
CASSLRMEGDGYTF
TGCGCCAGCAGCTTAAGGATGGAGGGAGATGGCTACACCTTC
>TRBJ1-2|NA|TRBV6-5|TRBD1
CASINLDRGHGYTF
TGTGCCAGCATTAACTTGGACAGGGGGCATGGCTACACCTTC
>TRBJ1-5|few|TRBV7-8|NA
CASSPPGGYIQPQHF
TGTGCCAGCAGCCCGCCGGGGGGTTACATTCAGCCCCAGCATTTT